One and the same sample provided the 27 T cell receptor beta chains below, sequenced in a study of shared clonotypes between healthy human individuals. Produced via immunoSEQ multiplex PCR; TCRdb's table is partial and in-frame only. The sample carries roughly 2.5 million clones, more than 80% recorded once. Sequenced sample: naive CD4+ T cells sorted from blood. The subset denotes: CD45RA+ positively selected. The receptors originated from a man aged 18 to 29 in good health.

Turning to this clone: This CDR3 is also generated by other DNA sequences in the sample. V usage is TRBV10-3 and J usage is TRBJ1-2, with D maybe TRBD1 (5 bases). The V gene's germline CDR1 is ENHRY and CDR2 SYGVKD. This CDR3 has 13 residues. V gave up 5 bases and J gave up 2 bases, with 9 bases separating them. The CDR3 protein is CAISPDSNYGYTF. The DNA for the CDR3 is TGTGCCATCAGTCCTGACAGCAACTATGGCTACACCTTC.

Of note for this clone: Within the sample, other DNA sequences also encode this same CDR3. In DNA form, the CDR3 reads TGTGCCAGCAGCTTAGGGATTACTAATGAAAAACTGTTTTTT. As protein: CASSLGITNEKLFF. V is TRBV7-9 and J is TRBJ1-4; D remains unclear. Trimming stripped 1 base from V and 2 bases from J, with 5 bases between. The CDR3 contains 14 residues. Germline lookup yields CDR1 SEHNR and CDR2 FQNEAQ (reference sequence).

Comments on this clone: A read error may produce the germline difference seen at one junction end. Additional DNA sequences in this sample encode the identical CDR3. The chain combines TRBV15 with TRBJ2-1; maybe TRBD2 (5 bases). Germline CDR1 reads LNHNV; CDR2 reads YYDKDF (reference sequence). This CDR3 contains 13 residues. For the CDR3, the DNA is TGTGCCACCAGCCGAGAGGGAATCAATGAGCAGTTCTTC. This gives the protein CATSREGINEQFF.

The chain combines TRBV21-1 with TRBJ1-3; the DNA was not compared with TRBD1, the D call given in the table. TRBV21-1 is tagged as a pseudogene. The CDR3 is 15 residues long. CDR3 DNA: TGTGCCAGCCCCCCCGGGACAGGGAGGGGAAACACCATATATTTT. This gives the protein CASPPGTGRGNTIYF.

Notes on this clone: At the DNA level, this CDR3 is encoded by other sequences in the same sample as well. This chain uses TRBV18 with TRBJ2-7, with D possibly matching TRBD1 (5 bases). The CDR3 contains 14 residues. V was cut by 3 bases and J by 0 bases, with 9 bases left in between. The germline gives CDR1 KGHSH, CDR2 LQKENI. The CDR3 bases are TGTGCCAGCTCACCTGTAGACAGCTCCTACGAGCAGTACTTC. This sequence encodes CASSPVDSSYEQYF.

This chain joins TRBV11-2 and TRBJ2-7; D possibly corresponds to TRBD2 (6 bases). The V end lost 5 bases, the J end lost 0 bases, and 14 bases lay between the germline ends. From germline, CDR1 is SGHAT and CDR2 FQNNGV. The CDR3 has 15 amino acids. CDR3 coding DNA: TGTGCCAGCAGCCCCCTTGGGGGGAGCTCCTACGAGCAGTACTTC. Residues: CASSPLGGSSYEQYF.

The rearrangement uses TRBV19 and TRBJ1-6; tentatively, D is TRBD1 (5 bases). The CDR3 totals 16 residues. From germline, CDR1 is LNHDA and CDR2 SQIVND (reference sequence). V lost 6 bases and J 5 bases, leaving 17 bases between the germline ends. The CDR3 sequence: CASRDVGTANNSPLHF. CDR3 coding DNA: TGTGCCAGTAGAGATGTTGGGACGGCGAATAATTCACCCCTCCACTTT.

The CDR3 DNA follows: TGCGCCAGCAGCCACCCCAGCTCGGGAGAGCAGTACTTC. It is translated as CASSHPSSGEQYF. This chain connects TRBV5-1 to TRBJ2-5, with a possible D match to TRBD2 (6 bases). The CDR3 covers 13 residues. V was trimmed by 4 bases and J by 11 bases, leaving 18 bases between them. The germline V gene has CDR1 SGHRS and CDR2 YFSETQ.

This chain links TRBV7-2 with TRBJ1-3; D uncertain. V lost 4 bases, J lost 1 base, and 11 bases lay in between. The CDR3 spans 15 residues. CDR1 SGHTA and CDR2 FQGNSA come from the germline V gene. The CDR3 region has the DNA TGTGCCAGCAGCTCCCCGACGTTATCTGGAAACACCATATATTTT. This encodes CASSSPTLSGNTIYF.

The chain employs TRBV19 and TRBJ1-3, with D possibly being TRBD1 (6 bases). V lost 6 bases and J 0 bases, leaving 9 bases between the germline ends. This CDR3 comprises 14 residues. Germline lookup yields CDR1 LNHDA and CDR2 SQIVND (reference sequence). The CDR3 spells CASRRTDSGNTIYF. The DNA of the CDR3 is TGTGCCAGTAGGAGGACAGACTCTGGAAACACCATATATTTT.

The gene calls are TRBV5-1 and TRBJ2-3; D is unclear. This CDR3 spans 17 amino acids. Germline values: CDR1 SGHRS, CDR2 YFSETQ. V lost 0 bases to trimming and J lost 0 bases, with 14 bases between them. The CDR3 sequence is CASSLEGRNPSTDTQYF. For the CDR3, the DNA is TGCGCCAGCAGCTTGGAGGGTCGGAACCCTAGCACAGATACGCAGTATTTT.

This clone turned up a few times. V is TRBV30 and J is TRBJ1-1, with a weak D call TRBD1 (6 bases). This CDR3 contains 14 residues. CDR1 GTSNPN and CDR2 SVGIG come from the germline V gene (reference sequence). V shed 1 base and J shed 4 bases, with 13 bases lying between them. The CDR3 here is CAWSGQAGVTEAFF. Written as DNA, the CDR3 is TGTGCCTGGAGTGGACAGGCTGGCGTCACTGAAGCTTTCTTT.

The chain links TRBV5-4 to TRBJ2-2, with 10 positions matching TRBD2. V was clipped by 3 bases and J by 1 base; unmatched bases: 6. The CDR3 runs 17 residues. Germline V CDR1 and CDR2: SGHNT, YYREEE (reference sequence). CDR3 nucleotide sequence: TGTGCCAGCAGCTCGGATCTAGCGGGGGTGAACACCGGGGAGCTGTTTTTT. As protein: CASSSDLAGVNTGELFF.

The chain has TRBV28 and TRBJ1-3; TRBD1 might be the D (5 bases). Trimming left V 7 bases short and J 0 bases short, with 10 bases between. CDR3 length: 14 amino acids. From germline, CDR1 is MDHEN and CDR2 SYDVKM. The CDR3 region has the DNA TGTGCCAGCAAAGGGGCAAACTCTGGAAACACCATATATTTT. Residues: CASKGANSGNTIYF. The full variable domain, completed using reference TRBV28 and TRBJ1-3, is DVKVTQSSRYLVKRTGEKVFLECVQDMDHENMFWYRQDPGLGLRLIYFSYDVKMKEKGDIPEGYSVSREKKERFSLILESASTNQTSMYLCASKGANSGNTIYFGEGSWLTVV.

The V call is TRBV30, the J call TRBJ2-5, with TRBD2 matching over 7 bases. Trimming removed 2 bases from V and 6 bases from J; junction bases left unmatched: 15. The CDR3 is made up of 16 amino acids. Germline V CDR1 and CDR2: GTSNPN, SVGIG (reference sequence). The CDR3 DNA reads TGTGCCTGGAGTCCAAGTGGGGGGACTACCTCAAAGACCCAGTACTTC. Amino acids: CAWSPSGGTTSKTQYF.

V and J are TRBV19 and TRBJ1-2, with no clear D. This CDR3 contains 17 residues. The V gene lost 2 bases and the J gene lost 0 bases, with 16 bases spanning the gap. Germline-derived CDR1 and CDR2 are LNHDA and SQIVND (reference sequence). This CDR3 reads CASSILGLGSANYGYTF. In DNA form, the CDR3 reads TGTGCCAGTAGTATACTAGGCCTCGGGTCCGCTAACTATGGCTACACCTTC. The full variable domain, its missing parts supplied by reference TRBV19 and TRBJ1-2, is DGGITQSPKYLFRKEGQNVTLSCEQNLNHDAMYWYRQDPGQGLRLIYYSQIVNDFQKGDIAEGYSVSREKKESFPLTVTSAQKNPTAFYLCASSILGLGSANYGYTFGSGTRLTVV.

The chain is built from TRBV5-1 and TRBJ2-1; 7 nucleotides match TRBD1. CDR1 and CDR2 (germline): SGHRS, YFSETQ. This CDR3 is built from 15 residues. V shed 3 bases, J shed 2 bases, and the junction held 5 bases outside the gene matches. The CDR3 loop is CASSSNRGAYNEQFF. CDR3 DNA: TGCGCCAGCAGCTCGAACAGGGGAGCCTACAATGAGCAGTTCTTC.

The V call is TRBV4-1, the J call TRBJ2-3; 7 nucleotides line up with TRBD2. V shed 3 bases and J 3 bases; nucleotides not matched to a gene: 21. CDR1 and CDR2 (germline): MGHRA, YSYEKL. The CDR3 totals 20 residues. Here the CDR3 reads CASSHPNWLADSPKTDTQYF. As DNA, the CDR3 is TGCGCCAGCAGCCATCCCAATTGGCTAGCGGATTCCCCTAAAACAGATACGCAGTATTTT.

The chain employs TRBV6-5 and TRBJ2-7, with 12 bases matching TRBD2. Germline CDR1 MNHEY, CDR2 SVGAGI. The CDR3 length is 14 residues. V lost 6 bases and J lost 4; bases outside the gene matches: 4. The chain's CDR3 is CASRLTSGRYEQYF. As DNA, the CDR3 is TGTGCCAGCAGACTCACTAGCGGGAGGTACGAGCAGTACTTC.

CDR3 residues: CASSSRDPRTDTQYF. CDR3 sequence (DNA): TGCGCCAGCAGCTCCCGGGACCCTAGGACAGATACGCAGTATTTT. This sequence joins TRBV5-1 and TRBJ2-3, with D possibly called TRBD1 or TRBD2 (5 bases each). Deletions cut 3 bases from V and 3 bases from J, with 14 bases between. Germline V gives CDR1 SGHRS, CDR2 YFSETQ. The CDR3 covers 15 residues.

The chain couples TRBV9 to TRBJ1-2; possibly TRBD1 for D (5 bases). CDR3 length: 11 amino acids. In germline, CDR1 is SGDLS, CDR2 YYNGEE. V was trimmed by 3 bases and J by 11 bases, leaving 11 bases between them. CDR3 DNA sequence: TGTGCCAGCAGCGGACGGGACCTTTACACCTTC. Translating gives CASSGRDLYTF.

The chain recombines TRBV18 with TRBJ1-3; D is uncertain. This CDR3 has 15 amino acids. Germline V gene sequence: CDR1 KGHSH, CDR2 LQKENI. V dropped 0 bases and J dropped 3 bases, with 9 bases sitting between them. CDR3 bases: TGTGCCAGCTCACCACCTACGTCGGGTGGAAACACCATATATTTT. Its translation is CASSPPTSGGNTIYF.

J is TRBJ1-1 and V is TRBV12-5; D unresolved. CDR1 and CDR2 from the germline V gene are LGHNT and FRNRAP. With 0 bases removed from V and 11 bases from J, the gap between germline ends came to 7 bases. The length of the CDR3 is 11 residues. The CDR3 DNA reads TGTGCTAGTGGTTTGGTACAACAGGCTTTCTTT. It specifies CASGLVQQAFF. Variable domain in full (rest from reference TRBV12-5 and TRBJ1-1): DARVTQTPRHKVTEMGQEVTMRCQPILGHNTVFWYRQTMMQGLELLAYFRNRAPLDDSGMPKDRFSAEMPDATLATLKIQPSEPRDSAVYFCASGLVQQAFFGQGTRLTVV.

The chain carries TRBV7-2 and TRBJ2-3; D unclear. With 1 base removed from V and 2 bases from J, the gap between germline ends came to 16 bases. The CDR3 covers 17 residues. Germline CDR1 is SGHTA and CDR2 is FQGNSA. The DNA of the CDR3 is TGTGCCAGCAGCTTAGATCCCAGGACGCTCGTCACAGATACGCAGTATTTT. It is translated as CASSLDPRTLVTDTQYF.

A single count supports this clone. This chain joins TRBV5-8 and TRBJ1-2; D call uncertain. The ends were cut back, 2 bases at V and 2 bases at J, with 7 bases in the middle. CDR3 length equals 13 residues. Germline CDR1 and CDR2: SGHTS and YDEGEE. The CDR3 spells CASSLDTNYGYTF. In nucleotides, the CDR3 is TGTGCCAGCAGCTTAGACACCAACTATGGCTACACCTTC. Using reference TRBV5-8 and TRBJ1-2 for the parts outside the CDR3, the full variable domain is EAGVTQSPTHLIKTRGQQATLRCSPISGHTSVYWYQQALGLGLQFLLWYDEGEERNRGNFPPRFSGRQFPNYSSELNVNALELEDSALYLCASSLDTNYGYTFGSGTRLTVV.

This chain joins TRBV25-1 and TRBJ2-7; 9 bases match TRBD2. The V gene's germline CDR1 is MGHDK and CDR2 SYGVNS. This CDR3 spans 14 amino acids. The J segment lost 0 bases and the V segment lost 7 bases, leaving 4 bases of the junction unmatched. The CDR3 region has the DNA TGTGCCAGCACCGCTAGCGGGGCCTCCTACGAGCAGTACTTC. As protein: CASTASGASYEQYF.

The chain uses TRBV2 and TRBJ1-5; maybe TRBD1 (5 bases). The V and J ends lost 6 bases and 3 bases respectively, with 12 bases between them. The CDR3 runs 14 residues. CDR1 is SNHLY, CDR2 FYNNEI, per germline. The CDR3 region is CASSPDSVNQPQHF. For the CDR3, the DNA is TGTGCCAGCAGCCCCGACAGCGTCAATCAGCCCCAGCATTTT.